Presented here are 26 T cell receptor beta chains from one specimen sequenced in a study of T cell repertoires in aging, cancer and after chemotherapy. Multiplex touch-down PCR with TRB-A/B primers amplified rearranged V-D-J TRB sequences. MiXCR was run by TCRdb on the multiplex PCR reads, yielding one entry per CDR3 protein. Altogether over 10,000 distinct CDR3 sequences are present, more than 25% being singletons, with the ten largest covering roughly 2.5%. TCR beta rearrangements were amplified from peripheral blood genomic DNA. The sequenced material came from blood. These receptors were obtained from a human donor in good health.

This rearrangement joins TRBV6-4 to TRBJ2-1, with TRBD1 identical over 9 bases. The germline CDR1 and CDR2 sequences are MRHNA and SNTAGT. The CDR3 covers 14 residues. With 0 bases clipped from V and 6 bases from J, the junction kept 0 bases outside the gene matches. The DNA for the CDR3 is TGTGCCAGCAGTGACTCGACAGGGGGCAATGAGCAGTTCTTC. Protein product: CASSDSTGGNEQFF.

The rearrangement joins TRBV27 to TRBJ2-2; D call uncertain. Deletions cut 2 bases from V and 0 bases from J, with 7 bases between. The germline CDR1 and CDR2 sequences are MNHEY and SMNVEV (reference sequence). The CDR3 spans 15 residues. The CDR3 DNA follows: TGTGCCAGCAGTTTAAGGGTCTCGAACACCGGGGAGCTGTTTTTT. This codes for CASSLRVSNTGELFF.

This clonotype qualifies as medium-sized (0.01 to 0.1%). This chain uses TRBV27 with TRBJ2-7, with a possible D match to TRBD2 (6 bases). CDR1 and CDR2 from the germline V gene are MNHEY and SMNVEV (reference sequence). CDR3 length: 13 amino acids. V was cut by 8 bases and J by 6 bases, with 17 bases left in between. The CDR3 region has the DNA TGTGCCAGCTGGGACTTTCAAGTCGGCGAGCAGTACGTC. Translated: CASWDFQVGEQYV.

This clonotype was picked up a small number of times. The rearrangement uses TRBV25-1 and TRBJ1-2, with D hard to call. This CDR3 is built from 14 residues. The germline V and J ends were trimmed by 4 bases and 4 bases, with 13 bases remaining between them. Per germline, CDR1 MGHDK and CDR2 SYGVNS. CDR3: CASSAKVAVYGYTF. The DNA for the CDR3 is TGTGCCAGCAGTGCTAAGGTGGCGGTCTATGGCTACACCTTC.

This clonotype was counted only a few times. The J gene is TRBJ2-5, the V gene TRBV7-9; D perhaps matches TRBD1 (6 bases). The germline V and J ends were trimmed by 6 bases and 5 bases, with 19 bases remaining between them. The CDR3 extends over 15 amino acids. The germline V gene encodes CDR1 SEHNR and CDR2 FQNEAQ (reference sequence). CDR3 in amino acids: CASSGDIGIGETQYF. The CDR3 DNA is TGTGCCAGCAGTGGGGACATTGGGATCGGGGAGACCCAGTACTTC.

The V call is TRBV18, the J call TRBJ2-5; D is perhaps TRBD1 (6 bases). This CDR3 comprises 14 residues. CDR1 and CDR2 from the germline V gene are KGHSH and LQKENI. Between the trimmed V and J ends, which lost 3 bases and 1 base, there was a span of 9 bases. For the CDR3, the DNA is TGTGCCAGCTCACCCGACAGGACCCAAGAGACCCAGTACTTC. Translated, it gives CASSPDRTQETQYF.

The genes are TRBV6-6 and TRBJ2-7; TRBD1 matches 10 bases. The V gene's germline CDR1 is MNHNY and CDR2 SVGAGI (reference sequence). With V trimmed by 5 bases and J by 1 base, 5 bases remained unmatched. The CDR3 extends over 15 amino acids. DNA of the CDR3: TGTGCCAGCAGTGGCCGGGACAGGGGATCCTACGAGCAGTACTTC. Residues: CASSGRDRGSYEQYF.

V gene TRBV6-5 combines with J gene TRBJ2-4; D gene uncertain. From germline, CDR1 is MNHEY and CDR2 SVGAGI. Trimming took 8 bases from V and 3 from J, leaving 2 bases between them. The CDR3 length is 10 residues. For the CDR3, the DNA is TGTGCCAGCGGCAAAAACATTCAGTACTTC. Translated, it gives CASGKNIQYF.

The chain carries TRBV6-2 or TRBV6-3 and TRBJ2-1; 8 nucleotides line up with TRBD2. J gave up 0 bases and V 8 bases, and 9 bases lay outside the gene matches. The germline gives CDR1 MNHEY, CDR2 SVGEGT. The CDR3 is made up of 16 amino acids. As DNA, the CDR3 is TGTGCCAGCCGCTCCGGGGGGGCTAGCTCCTACAATGAGCAGTTCTTC. Translating it yields CASRSGGASSYNEQFF.

This clonotype is labeled as medium-sized. This chain connects TRBV6-1 to TRBJ1-6; D not resolved. The V end lost 4 bases, the J end lost 3 bases, and 10 bases lay between the germline ends. CDR3 length equals 15 residues. From germline, CDR1 is MNHNS and CDR2 SASEGT. Here the CDR3 DNA reads TGTGCCAGCAGTGCTAGGGAAAGCTATAATTCACCCCTCCACTTT. It codes for CASSARESYNSPLHF.

The chain couples TRBV19 to TRBJ2-1, with D possibly TRBD1 on 6 matching bases. V lost 8 bases, J lost 10 bases, and 12 bases lay in between. Germline values: CDR1 LNHDA, CDR2 SQIVND (reference sequence). The CDR3 totals 11 residues. The CDR3: CASRQGNEQFF. The CDR3 DNA follows: TGTGCCAGTCGTCAGGGGAACGAGCAGTTCTTC.

V gene TRBV20-1 combines with J gene TRBJ2-2, with D tentatively TRBD1 (6 bases). The CDR3 extends over 15 amino acids. In germline, CDR1 is DFQATT, CDR2 SNEGSKA (reference sequence). The ends were cut back, 2 bases at V and 5 bases at J, with 15 bases in the middle. The CDR3 DNA sequence: TGCAGTGCTAGACTCCAGGGGCTAGATACCGGGGAGCTGTTTTTT. Translation: CSARLQGLDTGELFF.

A few counts support this clonotype. The rearrangement joins TRBV10-3 to TRBJ2-2; TRBD2 aligns across 11 bases. Trimming cost V 2 bases and J 5 bases; bases outside gene matches: 10. Germline lookup yields CDR1 ENHRY and CDR2 SYGVKD. The CDR3 has 18 residues. The CDR3: CAISEELTSGVRTGELFF. CDR3 in DNA: TGTGCCATCAGTGAGGAATTGACTAGCGGGGTGAGAACCGGGGAGCTGTTTTTT.

This clonotype has just a few counts. The V gene is TRBV20-1, the J gene TRBJ2-7; 12 bases map to TRBD2. CDR3 length: 15 residues. Per the germline V gene, CDR1 is DFQATT and CDR2 is SNEGSKA (reference sequence). Trimming at V came to 6 bases and at J to 6 bases, leaving 12 bases not matched to a gene. The CDR3 spells CSAQPLAGGPREQYV. CDR3 nucleotides: TGCAGTGCCCAGCCCCTAGCGGGGGGGCCGCGCGAGCAGTACGTC.

V usage is TRBV7-6 and J usage is TRBJ2-3, with unresolved D. The CDR3 totals 15 residues. With 5 bases removed from V and 0 bases from J, the gap between germline ends came to 12 bases. Germline V CDR1 and CDR2: SGHVS, FNYEAQ. CDR3 region: CASSPPLLSTDTQYF. DNA of the CDR3: TGTGCCAGCAGCCCCCCCCTCCTGAGCACAGATACGCAGTATTTT.

The chain carries TRBV12-3 or TRBV12-4 and TRBJ2-5; D possibly corresponds to TRBD2 (5 bases). This CDR3 region has 12 residues. V lost 6 bases, J lost 5 bases, and 10 bases lay in between. CDR3 amino acids: CASRVGDETQYF. DNA for the CDR3: TGTGCCAGCAGGGTCGGGGATGAGACCCAGTACTTC.

The CDR3 sequence: CASSYGGQGTYLSYNEQFF. DNA for the CDR3: TGTGCCAGCAGTTACGGTGGACAGGGGACCTACTTATCCTACAATGAGCAGTTCTTC. This chain links TRBV12-3 or TRBV12-4 with TRBJ2-1; TRBD1 matches 9 bases. J lost 1 base, V lost 4 bases, and 14 bases had no gene match. The CDR3 length is 19 residues.

This rearrangement joins TRBV14 to TRBJ2-3; the D gene could be TRBD1 or TRBD2 (5 bases each). Per germline, CDR1 SGHDN and CDR2 FVKESK. Trimming shortened V by 0 bases and J by 1 base, and 11 bases separated the two germline ends. The CDR3 has 16 amino acids. This CDR3 is CASSQDWGYGTDTQYF. The CDR3 DNA reads TGTGCCAGCAGCCAAGATTGGGGGTACGGCACAGATACGCAGTATTTT.

The chain recombines TRBV9 with TRBJ2-1, with 8 nucleotides matching TRBD1. V gave up 3 bases and J gave up 2 bases; unmatched junction bases: 4. CDR1 is SGDLS and CDR2 is YYNGEE in the germline V gene. The CDR3 is made up of 15 amino acids. CDR3 loop: CASSAGQGAYNEQFF. CDR3 bases: TGTGCCAGCAGCGCAGGACAGGGTGCCTACAATGAGCAGTTCTTC.

Comments on this clonotype: A much larger clone differs from this one at a single base, so this may be a read error. The chain joins TRBV29-1 to TRBJ2-1, with 13 bases matching TRBD2. The CDR3 is made up of 12 amino acids. Germline values: CDR1 SQVTM, CDR2 ANQGSEA. CDR3 loop: CNVILAGGTQFF. The CDR3, as DNA: TGCAACGTAATACTAGCGGGGGGGACGCAGTTCTTC.

The rearrangement links TRBV11-2 to TRBJ2-6; perhaps TRBD1 as D (6 bases). The CDR3 contains 14 residues. The ends were cut back, 3 bases at V and 5 bases at J, with 8 bases in the middle. Germline V gene data show CDR1 as SGHAT and CDR2 as FQNNGV. DNA of the CDR3: TGTGCCAGCAGCTTGGGGGCCTGGGCCAACGTCCTGACTTTC. It yields the protein CASSLGAWANVLTF. The whole variable domain, filled in from reference TRBV11-2 and TRBJ2-6, reads EAGVAQSPRYKIIEKRQSVAFWCNPISGHATLYWYQQILGQGPKLLIQFQNNGVVDDSQLPKDRFSAERLKGVDSTLKIQPAKLEDSAVYLCASSLGAWANVLTFGAGSRLTVL.

The chain recombines TRBV6-4 with TRBJ2-3, with 11 bases fitting TRBD2. Germline CDR1 is MRHNA and CDR2 is SNTAGT. CDR3 size: 14 residues. V gave up 5 bases and J gave up 7 bases; unmatched junction bases: 5. CDR3 DNA sequence: TGTGCCAGCAGTCCTAGCGGGGGGCTTAATACGCAGTATTTT. Its protein product is CASSPSGGLNTQYF.

This clonotype is medium-sized within its sample. The rearrangement links TRBV6-5 to TRBJ2-7; 10 bases are a match to TRBD1. The CDR3 has 14 residues. With 2 bases clipped from V and 4 bases from J, the junction kept 2 bases outside the gene matches. Germline V gene sequence: CDR1 MNHEY, CDR2 SVGAGI. This CDR3 is CASSYLGQGYEQYF. The CDR3 DNA reads as TGTGCCAGCAGTTACCTGGGACAGGGGTACGAGCAGTACTTC.

The chain has TRBV10-3 and TRBJ2-3; tentative D call: TRBD2 (7 bases). Germline CDR1 is ENHRY and CDR2 is SYGVKD. The CDR3 totals 14 residues. Trimming pared 5 bases from V and 5 bases from J, leaving 14 bases between. The CDR3 protein is CAISNTGGRDTQYF. Here the CDR3 DNA reads TGTGCCATCAGTAATACCGGGGGGCGAGATACGCAGTATTTT.

The rearrangement links TRBV7-6 to TRBJ2-1; 9 nucleotides line up with TRBD2. CDR1 and CDR2 (germline): SGHVS, FNYEAQ. Germline trimming cut 4 bases from V and 5 bases from J; bases unmatched to any gene: 9. The CDR3 contains 16 residues. CDR3 protein: CASSWWRAGGHNEQFF. CDR3 DNA sequence: TGTGCCAGCAGCTGGTGGCGAGCGGGGGGCCACAATGAGCAGTTCTTC. Full variable domain (rest looked up from reference TRBV7-6 and TRBJ2-1): GAGVSQSPRYKVTKRGQDVALRCDPISGHVSLYWYRQALGQGPEFLTYFNYEAQQDKSGLPNDRFSAERPEGSISTLTIQRTEQRDSAMYRCASSWWRAGGHNEQFFGPGTRLTVL.

The chain combines TRBV10-1 with TRBJ2-3, with a tentative D call TRBD1 (6 bases). V lost 5 bases to trimming and J lost 2 bases, with 11 bases between them. The CDR3 is 14 residues long. CDR1 WNHNN and CDR2 SYGVQD come from the germline V gene (reference sequence). CDR3 sequence: CASSPDRITDTQYF. CDR3 DNA sequence: TGCGCCAGCAGTCCTGACAGGATCACAGATACGCAGTATTTT.